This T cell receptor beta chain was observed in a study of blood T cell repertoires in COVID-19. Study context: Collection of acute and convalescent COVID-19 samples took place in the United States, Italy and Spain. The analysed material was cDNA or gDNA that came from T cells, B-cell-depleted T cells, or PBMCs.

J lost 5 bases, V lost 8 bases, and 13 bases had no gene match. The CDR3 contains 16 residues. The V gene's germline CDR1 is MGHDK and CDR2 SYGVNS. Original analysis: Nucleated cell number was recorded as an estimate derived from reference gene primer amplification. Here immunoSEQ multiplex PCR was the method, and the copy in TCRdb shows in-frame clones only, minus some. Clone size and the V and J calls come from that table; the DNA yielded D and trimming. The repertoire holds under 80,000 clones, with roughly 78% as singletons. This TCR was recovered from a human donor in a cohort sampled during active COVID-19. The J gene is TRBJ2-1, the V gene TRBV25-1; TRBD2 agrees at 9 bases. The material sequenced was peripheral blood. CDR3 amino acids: CASPNPGLAGNNEQFF. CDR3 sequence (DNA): TGTGCCAGCCCCAATCCGGGACTAGCAGGGAACAATGAGCAGTTCTTC.